The 32 T cell receptor beta chains reported below all come from one sample, sequenced in a study of vaccination and CD4 T cells after COVID-19. These receptors lack a known antigen. Treatment indicated: approximately 10-day PBMC culture with coronavirus spike peptide pools or control peptides (ViraFEST assay). Cultured CD4+ T-cell DNA underwent Oncomine TCR Beta short-read sequencing. MiXCR, run by TCRdb on the PCR reads, gives a single entry per CDR3 protein. The top ten hold 3.7% of the sample, which has about 16,000 distinct CDR3 sequences, 44% seen once. Sequenced: CD4+ T cells from blood, cultured in vitro. The receptors derive from a human donor who had recovered from COVID-19.

This clonotype came up a few times. The chain has TRBV6-1 and TRBJ1-1, with 8 bases matching TRBD1. J gave up 8 bases and V 6 bases, and 8 bases lay outside the gene matches. Germline values: CDR1 MNHNS, CDR2 SASEGT. CDR3 length: 13 residues. The CDR3 bases are TGTGCCAGCAGCTTAACCAGGGGGCGCGAAGCTTTCTTT. Protein: CASSLTRGREAFF.

The gene calls are TRBV6-5 and TRBJ1-5; maybe TRBD1 (5 bases). V gave up 0 bases and J gave up 6 bases, with 6 bases separating them. The CDR3 length is 13 residues. Per germline, CDR1 MNHEY and CDR2 SVGAGI. Here the CDR3 reads CASSYSRGQPQHF. The CDR3 nucleotides are TGTGCCAGCAGTTACTCGAGGGGTCAGCCCCAGCATTTT.

The chain employs TRBV2 and TRBJ2-7; TRBD2 is a possible D gene (5 bases). CDR1 SNHLY and CDR2 FYNNEI come from the germline V gene. There are 12 residues in the CDR3. The ends were cut back, 3 bases at V and 6 bases at J, with 9 bases in the middle. CDR3 residues: CASSDEAGEQYF. CDR3 coding DNA: TGTGCCAGCAGTGACGAGGCGGGCGAGCAGTACTTC.

The gene calls are TRBV20-1 and TRBJ2-1, with D possibly matching TRBD1 (7 bases). Germline V gene sequence: CDR1 DFQATT, CDR2 SNEGSKA (reference sequence). This CDR3 is built from 16 residues. V lost 6 bases to trimming and J lost 0 bases, with 18 bases between them. CDR3 DNA: TGCAGTGCGCAGGGGGGCCCGGGGAGCTCCTACAATGAGCAGTTCTTC. Protein sequence: CSAQGGPGSSYNEQFF.

This clonotype occurred once. The chain couples TRBV20-1 to TRBJ2-3, with TRBD2 matching 13 bases. The germline gives CDR1 DFQATT, CDR2 SNEGSKA (reference sequence). The CDR3 is made up of 17 amino acids. V was clipped by 2 bases and J by 6 bases; unmatched bases: 11. CDR3 protein: CSARTLRTSGRSDTQYF. Written as DNA, the CDR3 is TGCAGTGCTAGAACTTTACGGACTAGCGGGAGATCCGATACGCAGTATTTT.

This clonotype was counted only a few times. V usage is TRBV30 and J usage is TRBJ1-5; no definite D call. Germline-derived CDR1 and CDR2 are GTSNPN and SVGIG (reference sequence). The CDR3 loop spans 14 amino acids. Trimming shortened V by 3 bases and J by 0 bases, and 9 bases separated the two germline ends. CDR3 bases: TGTGCCTGGAGCAGCGATTATAGCAATCAGCCCCAGCATTTT. It yields the protein CAWSSDYSNQPQHF.

This clonotype appeared a few times. This chain connects TRBV2 to TRBJ1-2; 7 bases line up with TRBD1. V trimming: 8 bases; J trimming: 6 bases; junction bases outside the gene matches: 6. The CDR3 extends over 12 amino acids. Per germline, CDR1 SNHLY and CDR2 FYNNEI. CDR3 nucleotides: TGTGCCAGCGAGGGACAGACGAATGGCTACACCTTC. The encoded protein is CASEGQTNGYTF.

The chain employs TRBV20-1 and TRBJ2-5; no clear D. The CDR3 consists of 12 residues. The V end lost 3 bases, the J end lost 6 bases, and 11 bases lay between the germline ends. The germline V gene encodes CDR1 DFQATT and CDR2 SNEGSKA (reference sequence). CDR3 protein: CSARAGRKTQYF. CDR3 DNA sequence: TGCAGTGCTAGGGCAGGCCGGAAGACCCAGTACTTC.

V gene TRBV7-2 combines with J gene TRBJ1-2; 8 nucleotides line up with TRBD1. Germline CDR1 and CDR2: SGHTA and FQGNSA. J was trimmed by 6 bases and V by 1 base; bases with no gene match: 13. The CDR3 runs to 17 residues. The CDR3 region is CASSLGTGKSPGDGYTF. CDR3 sequence (DNA): TGTGCCAGCAGCTTAGGGACAGGGAAGTCGCCGGGGGATGGCTACACCTTC.

The chain uses TRBV2 and TRBJ2-7; 8 nucleotides align to TRBD1. Germline V gene data show CDR1 as SNHLY and CDR2 as FYNNEI. V shed 4 bases, J shed 2 bases, and the junction held 7 bases outside the gene matches. The length of the CDR3 is 15 residues. The CDR3 loop is CASSGGQGQAYEQYF. CDR3 DNA: TGTGCCAGCAGTGGTGGACAGGGCCAGGCCTACGAGCAGTACTTC.

This chain joins TRBV20-1 and TRBJ1-6; D is unresolved. There are 16 residues in the CDR3. The V end lost 4 bases, the J end lost 4 bases, and 17 bases lay between the germline ends. Germline V gene sequence: CDR1 DFQATT, CDR2 SNEGSKA (reference sequence). CDR3 DNA: TGCAGTGCTAAACCGCCAGGCCAATTTTATAATTCACCCCTCCACTTT. Translated: CSAKPPGQFYNSPLHF.

The chain employs TRBV7-6 and TRBJ2-7; D uncertain. The V end was cut by 2 bases, the J end by 3 bases, with 11 bases between. The germline gives CDR1 SGHVS, CDR2 FNYEAQ. The CDR3 loop spans 14 amino acids. CDR3 nucleotides: TGTGCCAGCAGCTTATCTGTCGGATACTACGAGCAGTACTTC. Protein sequence: CASSLSVGYYEQYF.

In this sample, this clonotype turned up a few times. CDR3 protein: CAWGRGGLNTEAFF. In DNA, the CDR3 is TGTGCCTGGGGGAGGGGGGGATTGAACACTGAAGCTTTCTTT. The V call is TRBV30, the J call TRBJ1-1; maybe TRBD1 (6 bases). The CDR3 covers 14 residues. The germline V gene encodes CDR1 GTSNPN and CDR2 SVGIG (reference sequence). The V end was cut by 5 bases, the J end by 0 bases, with 13 bases between.

This clonotype showed up just a few times. The J gene is TRBJ1-1, the V gene TRBV5-4, with a possible D match to TRBD1 (6 bases). Germline V lookup: CDR1 SGHNT, CDR2 YYREEE (reference sequence). V lost 0 bases and J lost 1, with 13 bases in between. The CDR3 covers 16 residues. CDR3 in DNA: TGTGCCAGCAGCTTGGCCAAATGGGGGCAGAACACTGAAGCTTTCTTT. Its protein is CASSLAKWGQNTEAFF.

V and J are TRBV12-3 or TRBV12-4 and TRBJ1-1; 10 bases match TRBD1. CDR3 size: 15 residues. After removal of 0 bases from V and 6 bases from J, the junction contained 4 bases not matched to a gene. The CDR3 DNA is TGTGCCAGCAGTTTAGCGACAGGGGGCGCGTCTGAAGCTTTCTTT. Residues: CASSLATGGASEAFF.

The gene calls are TRBV7-2 and TRBJ2-1; the match to TRBD1 covers 7 bases. The V segment lost 5 bases and the J segment 12 bases; nucleotides outside the gene matches: 13. Germline loops: CDR1 SGHTA, CDR2 FQGNSA. The CDR3 has 14 amino acids. The CDR3 bases are TGTGCCAGCAGCAGCTACAGTTATTCAGGGGGGCAGTTCTTC. The encoded protein is CASSSYSYSGGQFF.

This clonotype occurred a few times. This rearrangement joins TRBV20-1 to TRBJ1-3; possible D gene TRBD1, 5 bases. In germline, CDR1 is DFQATT, CDR2 SNEGSKA (reference sequence). V was pared by 3 bases and J by 5 bases, with 11 bases between. This CDR3 has 13 residues. CDR3 sequence reads: CSASGTARNTIYF. The CDR3, as DNA: TGCAGTGCTAGTGGGACGGCTAGAAACACCATATATTTT.

The chain is built from TRBV4-3 and TRBJ1-2; 7 positions agree with TRBD1. J gave up 3 bases and V 0 bases, and 4 bases lay outside the gene matches. From germline, CDR1 is LGHNA and CDR2 YSLEER. The CDR3 runs to 15 residues. The CDR3 spells CASSQDPDRDYGYTF. The CDR3 DNA is TGCGCCAGCAGCCAAGACCCTGACAGGGACTATGGCTACACCTTC.

The chain carries TRBV6-1 and TRBJ1-5; D is uncertain. Per germline, CDR1 MNHNS and CDR2 SASEGT. Deletions cut 7 bases from V and 4 bases from J, with 17 bases between. The CDR3 is 15 residues long. DNA of the CDR3: TGTGCCAGCACTTCACACGGAGGAGGTAATCAGCCCCAGCATTTT. Its translation is CASTSHGGGNQPQHF.

This chain uses TRBV20-1 with TRBJ2-5, with 9 positions matching TRBD2. Germline-derived CDR1 and CDR2 are DFQATT and SNEGSKA (reference sequence). CDR3 length: 14 amino acids. After removal of 4 bases from V and 5 bases from J, the junction contained 8 bases not matched to a gene. In DNA, the CDR3 is TGCAGTGCTACAGCAGTAGCGGGAGTGGAGACCCAGTACTTC. This sequence encodes CSATAVAGVETQYF.

This chain joins TRBV20-1 and TRBJ1-5, with a possible D match to TRBD1 (5 bases). The CDR3 totals 14 residues. From germline, CDR1 is DFQATT and CDR2 SNEGSKA (reference sequence). The germline V and J ends were trimmed by 4 bases and 4 bases, with 14 bases remaining between them. The CDR3 coding sequence is TGCAGTGCTATTTCAGGGAGGGTTAATCAGCCCCAGCATTTT. This sequence encodes CSAISGRVNQPQHF.

This rearrangement joins TRBV28 to TRBJ2-3, with 7 bases fitting TRBD1. This CDR3 region has 15 residues. Trimming removed 5 bases from V and 3 bases from J; junction bases left unmatched: 8. Germline assignment: CDR1 MDHEN and CDR2 SYDVKM. The chain's CDR3 is CASSVGGARTDTQYF. The CDR3 nucleotides read TGTGCCAGCAGTGTAGGGGGCGCCCGGACAGATACGCAGTATTTT.

The rearrangement uses TRBV28 and TRBJ1-2; D call uncertain. Germline V lookup: CDR1 MDHEN, CDR2 SYDVKM. Trimming removed 5 bases at V and 7 bases at J, with 8 bases between. The CDR3 consists of 11 residues. The CDR3 loop is CASSAIRGYTF. The CDR3 region has the DNA TGTGCCAGCAGTGCCATTCGTGGCTACACCTTC.

This sequence joins TRBV28 and TRBJ2-1; 7 bases are shared with TRBD1. Germline V gene lookup returns CDR1 MDHEN and CDR2 SYDVKM. CDR3 size: 13 residues. J was trimmed by 10 bases and V by 7 bases; bases with no gene match: 10. CDR3 loop: CASNTGEPPEQFF. CDR3 bases: TGTGCCAGCAACACAGGGGAACCCCCGGAGCAGTTCTTC. Supplemented by reference TRBV28 and TRBJ2-1, the full variable domain reads DVKVTQSSRYLVKRTGEKVFLECVQDMDHENMFWYRQDPGLGLRLIYFSYDVKMKEKGDIPEGYSVSREKKERFSLILESASTNQTSMYLCASNTGEPPEQFFGPGTRLTVL.

V is TRBV5-1 and J is TRBJ1-5; 11 bases agree with TRBD1. Germline V lookup: CDR1 SGHRS, CDR2 YFSETQ. V lost 4 bases and J lost 6; bases outside the gene matches: 3. The CDR3 loop spans 14 amino acids. CDR3 sequence: CASSPGQGGQPQHF. The CDR3, as DNA: TGCGCCAGCAGCCCGGGACAGGGGGGTCAGCCCCAGCATTTT.

The chain links TRBV19 to TRBJ1-5, with TRBD1 as a possible D gene (5 bases). V shed 5 bases and J shed 5 bases, with 13 bases lying between them. Per the germline V gene, CDR1 is LNHDA and CDR2 is SQIVND (reference sequence). The CDR3 contains 14 residues. The CDR3 sequence: CASSPEGRHQPQHF. The CDR3 nucleotides read TGTGCCAGTAGTCCCGAGGGGAGACATCAGCCCCAGCATTTT.

The V and J genes are TRBV20-1 and TRBJ2-2; either TRBD1 or TRBD2 may fit D (5 bases each). Trimming cost V 6 bases and J 6 bases, with 20 bases left between them. This CDR3 comprises 15 residues. The germline gives CDR1 DFQATT, CDR2 SNEGSKA (reference sequence). CDR3 coding DNA: TGCAGTGCGCGATGGACGGGGCACCGGTCCGGGGAGCTGTTTTTT. The encoded protein is CSARWTGHRSGELFF.

The rearrangement joins TRBV11-2 to TRBJ2-7; tentatively, D is TRBD1 or TRBD2 (5 bases each). The CDR3 runs to 15 residues. Germline CDR1 and CDR2: SGHAT and FQNNGV. V lost 6 bases and J 4 bases, leaving 19 bases between the germline ends. CDR3 DNA sequence: TGTGCCAGCAGGCAGAACTCGAGGGGAATTTACGAGCAGTACTTC. As protein: CASRQNSRGIYEQYF.

In this sample, this clonotype turned up a few times. V gene TRBV4-3 combines with J gene TRBJ2-3; perhaps TRBD2 as D (5 bases). The CDR3 runs 15 residues. Trimming shortened V by 1 base and J by 3 bases, and 11 bases separated the two germline ends. The V gene's germline CDR1 is LGHNA and CDR2 YSLEER. The CDR3: CASSQAEEVTDTQYF. CDR3 coding DNA: TGCGCCAGCAGCCAAGCGGAGGAGGTTACAGATACGCAGTATTTT.

The chain recombines TRBV20-1 with TRBJ2-1, with 8 bases that match TRBD1. CDR3 size: 16 residues. Per germline, CDR1 DFQATT and CDR2 SNEGSKA (reference sequence). The V segment lost 6 bases and the J segment 1 base; nucleotides outside the gene matches: 11. CDR3 in DNA: TGCAGTGCCGTACCCATGACAGGGGATTCCTACAATGAGCAGTTCTTC. Translating gives CSAVPMTGDSYNEQFF.

This clonotype showed up just a few times. The chain joins TRBV6-1 to TRBJ2-7, with a weak D call TRBD2 (5 bases). Trimming shortened V by 4 bases and J by 6 bases, and 19 bases separated the two germline ends. The CDR3 spans 15 residues. Germline loops: CDR1 MNHNS, CDR2 SASEGT. Here the CDR3 DNA reads TGTGCCAGCAGTGTAAAACCGGGAAGCTGGCTCGAGCAGTACTTC. Translated, it gives CASSVKPGSWLEQYF.

This clonotype showed up just a few times. The chain recombines TRBV2 with TRBJ2-5, with 7 bases that match TRBD2. With V trimmed by 10 bases and J by 4 bases, 12 bases remained unmatched. The CDR3 contains 14 residues. The germline V gene encodes CDR1 SNHLY and CDR2 FYNNEI. CDR3 in DNA: TGTGCCACCCGGGTGGCGGGAGTGGGAGAGACCCAGTACTTC. This sequence encodes CATRVAGVGETQYF.